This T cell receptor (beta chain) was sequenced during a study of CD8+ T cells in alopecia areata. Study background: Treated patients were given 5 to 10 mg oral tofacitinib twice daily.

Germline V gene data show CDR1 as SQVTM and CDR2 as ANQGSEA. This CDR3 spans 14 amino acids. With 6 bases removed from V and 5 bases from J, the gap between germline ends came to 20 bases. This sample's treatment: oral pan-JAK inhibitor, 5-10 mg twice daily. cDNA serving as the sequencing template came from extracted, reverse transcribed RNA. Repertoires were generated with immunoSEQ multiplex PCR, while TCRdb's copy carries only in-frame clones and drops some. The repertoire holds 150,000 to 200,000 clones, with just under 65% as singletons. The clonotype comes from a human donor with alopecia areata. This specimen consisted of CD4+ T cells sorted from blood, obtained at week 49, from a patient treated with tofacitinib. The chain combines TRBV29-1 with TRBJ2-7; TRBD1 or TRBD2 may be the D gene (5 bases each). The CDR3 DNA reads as TGCAGCGTGCCCGGGGCCCTTGAGGGCAACGAGCAGTACTTC. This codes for CSVPGALEGNEQYF.